The 5 T cell receptor beta chains listed next were all sequenced from one sample in a study of cytomegalovirus exposure and HLA in healthy donors. TCRdb's copy holds only in-frame clones and misses some; the assay was immunoSEQ multiplex PCR. The sample has 200,000 or so clones, about four fifths seen once; the top ten hold around 6.7%. The sample comprised PBMCs. The source of these receptors is a young man in good health and CMV-seropositive.

This clone was counted once. The V and J genes are TRBV28 and TRBJ1-4; D ambiguous. From germline, CDR1 is MDHEN and CDR2 SYDVKM. Between the trimmed V and J ends, which lost 5 bases and 8 bases, there was a span of 15 bases. The CDR3 covers 14 residues. CDR3: CASSLDVWEEKLFF. CDR3 nucleotide sequence: TGTGCCAGCAGTCTGGACGTTTGGGAGGAAAAACTGTTTTTT.

This clone was found a few times. This chain links TRBV25-1 with TRBJ1-5; D gene ambiguous. The CDR3 runs to 12 residues. V gave up 3 bases and J gave up 7 bases, with 7 bases separating them. The V gene's germline CDR1 is MGHDK and CDR2 SYGVNS. CDR3 DNA: TGTGCCAGCAGTGAGAGCGGGCAGCCCCAGCATTTT. Its protein product is CASSESGQPQHF.

V gene TRBV28 combines with J gene TRBJ1-1; D is unresolved. In germline, CDR1 is MDHEN, CDR2 SYDVKM. V was clipped by 6 bases and J by 11 bases, with 13 bases between them. The CDR3 runs 11 residues. The CDR3 spells CASRVARAAFF. CDR3 nucleotide sequence: TGTGCCAGCAGAGTGGCGAGGGCCGCTTTCTTT. Filled out from reference TRBV28 and TRBJ1-1, the complete variable domain reads DVKVTQSSRYLVKRTGEKVFLECVQDMDHENMFWYRQDPGLGLRLIYFSYDVKMKEKGDIPEGYSVSREKKERFSLILESASTNQTSMYLCASRVARAAFFGQGTRLTVV.

This CDR3 reads CAYLVIVGGGNTIYF. CDR3 bases: TGTGCCTACCTCGTAATAGTGGGAGGTGGAAACACCATATATTTT. The chain carries TRBV6-1 and TRBJ1-3; D is unclear. Germline lookup yields CDR1 MNHNS and CDR2 SASEGT. V lost 11 bases to trimming and J lost 3 bases, with 20 bases between them. This CDR3 is 15 amino acids long.

The V call is TRBV27, the J call TRBJ2-7; 8 nucleotides match TRBD2. This CDR3 is built from 15 residues. From germline, CDR1 is MNHEY and CDR2 SMNVEV (reference sequence). Trimming took 0 bases from V and 4 from J; bases not matched to a gene: 5. The CDR3 coding sequence is TGTGCCAGCAGTTTATCCAAGCTAGCGGGTTACGAGCAGTACTTC. Encoded protein: CASSLSKLAGYEQYF.